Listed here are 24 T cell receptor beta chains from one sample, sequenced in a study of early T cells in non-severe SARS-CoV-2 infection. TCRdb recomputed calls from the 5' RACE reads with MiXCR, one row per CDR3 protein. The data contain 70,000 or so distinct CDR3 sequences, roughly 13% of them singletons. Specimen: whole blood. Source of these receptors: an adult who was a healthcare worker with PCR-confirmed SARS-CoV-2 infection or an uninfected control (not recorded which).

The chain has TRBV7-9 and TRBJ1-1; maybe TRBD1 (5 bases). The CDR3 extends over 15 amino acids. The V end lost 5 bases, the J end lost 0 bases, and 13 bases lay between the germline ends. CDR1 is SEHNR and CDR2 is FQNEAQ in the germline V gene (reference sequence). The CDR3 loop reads CASSIRQTMNTEAFF. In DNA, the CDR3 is TGTGCCAGCAGCATCCGACAGACAATGAACACTGAAGCTTTCTTT.

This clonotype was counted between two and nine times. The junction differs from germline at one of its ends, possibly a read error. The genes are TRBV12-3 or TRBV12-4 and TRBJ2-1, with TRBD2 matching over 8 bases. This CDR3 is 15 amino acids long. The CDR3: CASSLAGFKNNEQFF. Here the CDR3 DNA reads TGTGCCAGCAGTCTAGCGGGCTTTAAAAACAATGAGCAGTTCTTC.

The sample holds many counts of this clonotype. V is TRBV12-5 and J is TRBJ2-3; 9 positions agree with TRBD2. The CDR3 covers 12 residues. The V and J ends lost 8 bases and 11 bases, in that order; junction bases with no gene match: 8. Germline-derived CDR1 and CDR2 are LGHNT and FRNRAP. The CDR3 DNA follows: TGTGCTAGTTCTCGCGGGGGGGCAAGGCAGTATTTT. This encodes CASSRGGARQYF.

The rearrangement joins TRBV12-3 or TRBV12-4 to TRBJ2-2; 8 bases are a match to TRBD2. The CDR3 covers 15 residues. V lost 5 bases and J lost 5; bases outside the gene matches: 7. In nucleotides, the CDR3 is TGTGCCAGCAGTCCCCTAGCGGGTAAAACCGGGGAGCTGTTTTTT. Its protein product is CASSPLAGKTGELFF.

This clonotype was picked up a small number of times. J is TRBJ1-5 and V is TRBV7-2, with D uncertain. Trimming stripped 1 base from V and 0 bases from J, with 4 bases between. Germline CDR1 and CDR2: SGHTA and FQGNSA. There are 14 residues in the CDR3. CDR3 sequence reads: CASSLGISNQPQHF. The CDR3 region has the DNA TGTGCCAGCAGCTTAGGGATTAGCAATCAGCCCCAGCATTTT.

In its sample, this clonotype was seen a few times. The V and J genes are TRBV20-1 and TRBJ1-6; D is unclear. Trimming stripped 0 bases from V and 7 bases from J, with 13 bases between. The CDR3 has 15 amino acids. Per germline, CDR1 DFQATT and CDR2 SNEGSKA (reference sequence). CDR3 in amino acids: CSARDQRTANSPLHF. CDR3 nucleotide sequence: TGCAGTGCTAGAGATCAAAGGACCGCCAATTCACCCCTCCACTTT.

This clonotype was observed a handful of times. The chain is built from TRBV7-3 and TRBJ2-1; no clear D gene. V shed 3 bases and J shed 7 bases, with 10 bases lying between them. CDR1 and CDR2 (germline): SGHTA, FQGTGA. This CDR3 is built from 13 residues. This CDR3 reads CASSFTARNEQFF. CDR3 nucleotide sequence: TGTGCCAGCAGCTTCACCGCTAGGAATGAGCAGTTCTTC.

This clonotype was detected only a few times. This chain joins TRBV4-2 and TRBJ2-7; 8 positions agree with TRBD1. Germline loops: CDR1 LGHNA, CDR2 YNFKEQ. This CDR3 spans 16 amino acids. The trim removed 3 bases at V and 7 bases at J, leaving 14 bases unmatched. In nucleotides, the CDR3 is TGTGCCAGCAGCCACCCTGTCGGACAGGGATCAGGGGAGCAGTACTTC. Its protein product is CASSHPVGQGSGEQYF.

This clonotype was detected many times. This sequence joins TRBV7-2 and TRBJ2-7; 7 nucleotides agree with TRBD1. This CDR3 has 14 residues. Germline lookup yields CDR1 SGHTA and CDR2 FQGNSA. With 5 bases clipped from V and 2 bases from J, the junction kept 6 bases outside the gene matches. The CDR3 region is CASSPGGSAYEQYF. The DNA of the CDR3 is TGTGCCAGCAGCCCAGGGGGTAGTGCCTACGAGCAGTACTTC.

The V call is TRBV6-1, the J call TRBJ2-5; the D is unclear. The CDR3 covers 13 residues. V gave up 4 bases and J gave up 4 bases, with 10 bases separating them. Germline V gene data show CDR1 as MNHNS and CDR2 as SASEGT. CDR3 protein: CASSVDMGETQYF. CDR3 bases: TGTGCCAGCAGTGTCGACATGGGAGAGACCCAGTACTTC.

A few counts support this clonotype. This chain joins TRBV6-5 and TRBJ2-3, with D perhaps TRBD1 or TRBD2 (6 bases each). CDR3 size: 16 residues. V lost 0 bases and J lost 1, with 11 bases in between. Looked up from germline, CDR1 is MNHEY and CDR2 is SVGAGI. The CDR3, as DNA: TGTGCCAGCAGTTACTCGGGGGGCCCGGGCACAGATACGCAGTATTTT. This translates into CASSYSGGPGTDTQYF.

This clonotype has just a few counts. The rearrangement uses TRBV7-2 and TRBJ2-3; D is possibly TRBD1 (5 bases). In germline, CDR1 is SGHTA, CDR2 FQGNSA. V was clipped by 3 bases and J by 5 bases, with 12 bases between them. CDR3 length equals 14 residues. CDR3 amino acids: CASSFRWGIDTQYF. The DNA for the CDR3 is TGTGCCAGCAGCTTTAGATGGGGCATAGATACGCAGTATTTT.

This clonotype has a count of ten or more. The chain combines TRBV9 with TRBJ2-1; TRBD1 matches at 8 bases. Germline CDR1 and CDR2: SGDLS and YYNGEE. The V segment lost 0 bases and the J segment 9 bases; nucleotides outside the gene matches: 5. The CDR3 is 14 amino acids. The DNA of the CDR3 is TGTGCCAGCAGCGTAGAGGACAGGGTCAGTGAGCAGTTCTTC. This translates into CASSVEDRVSEQFF.

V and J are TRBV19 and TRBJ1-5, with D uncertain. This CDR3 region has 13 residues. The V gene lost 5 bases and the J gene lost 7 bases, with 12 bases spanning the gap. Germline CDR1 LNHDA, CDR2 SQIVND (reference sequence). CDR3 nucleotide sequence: TGTGCCAGTAGTGGTTCTCTCAGGCAGCCCCAGCATTTT. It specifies CASSGSLRQPQHF.

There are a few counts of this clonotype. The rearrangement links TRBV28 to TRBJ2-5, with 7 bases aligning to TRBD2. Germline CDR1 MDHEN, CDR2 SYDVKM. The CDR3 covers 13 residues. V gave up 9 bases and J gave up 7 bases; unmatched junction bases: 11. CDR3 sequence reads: CASLDRGEGTQYF. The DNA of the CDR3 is TGTGCCAGTTTGGACCGCGGGGAGGGGACCCAGTACTTC.

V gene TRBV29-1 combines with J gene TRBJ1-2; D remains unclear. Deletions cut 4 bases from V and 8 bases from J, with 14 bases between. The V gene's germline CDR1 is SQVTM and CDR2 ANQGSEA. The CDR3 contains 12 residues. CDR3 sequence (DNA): TGCAGCGTTGCCACGGGAGGGCTCGGCTACACCTTC. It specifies CSVATGGLGYTF.

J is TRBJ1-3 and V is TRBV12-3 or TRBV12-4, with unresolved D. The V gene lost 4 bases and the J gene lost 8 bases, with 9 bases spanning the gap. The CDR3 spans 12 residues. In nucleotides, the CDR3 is TGTGCCAGCAGTTGGACCGGGGACACCATATATTTT. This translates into CASSWTGDTIYF.

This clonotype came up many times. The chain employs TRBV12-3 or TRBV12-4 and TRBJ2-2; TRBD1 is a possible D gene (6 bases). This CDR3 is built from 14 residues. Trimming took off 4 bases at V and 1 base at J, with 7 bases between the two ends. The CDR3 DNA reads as TGTGCCAGCAGTTACAGGGAGAACACCGGGGAGCTGTTTTTT. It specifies CASSYRENTGELFF.

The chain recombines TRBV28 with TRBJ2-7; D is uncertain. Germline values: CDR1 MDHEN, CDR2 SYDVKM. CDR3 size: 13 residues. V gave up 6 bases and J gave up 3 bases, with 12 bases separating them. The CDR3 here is CASSVLNFYEQYF. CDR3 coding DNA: TGTGCCAGCAGCGTTTTAAACTTCTACGAGCAGTACTTC.

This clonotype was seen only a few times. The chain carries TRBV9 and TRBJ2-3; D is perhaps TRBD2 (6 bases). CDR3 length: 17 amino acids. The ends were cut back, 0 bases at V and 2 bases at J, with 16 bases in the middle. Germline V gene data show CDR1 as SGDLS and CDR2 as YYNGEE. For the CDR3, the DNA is TGTGCCAGCAGCGTAGACCCCCCCCGGGGGATCACAGATACGCAGTATTTT. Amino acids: CASSVDPPRGITDTQYF.

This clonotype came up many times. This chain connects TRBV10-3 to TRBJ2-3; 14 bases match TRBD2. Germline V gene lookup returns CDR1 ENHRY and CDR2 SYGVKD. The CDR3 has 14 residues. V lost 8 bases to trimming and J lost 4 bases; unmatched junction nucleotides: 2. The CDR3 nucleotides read TGTGCCATCCAGACTAGCGGGGGGGCAGATACGCAGTATTTT. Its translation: CAIQTSGGADTQYF.

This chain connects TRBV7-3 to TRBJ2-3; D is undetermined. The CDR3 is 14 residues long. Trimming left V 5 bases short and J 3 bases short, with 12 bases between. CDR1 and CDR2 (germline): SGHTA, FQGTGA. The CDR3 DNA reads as TGTGCCAGCAGCCCCCAGGACCGGACAGATACGCAGTATTTT. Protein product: CASSPQDRTDTQYF.

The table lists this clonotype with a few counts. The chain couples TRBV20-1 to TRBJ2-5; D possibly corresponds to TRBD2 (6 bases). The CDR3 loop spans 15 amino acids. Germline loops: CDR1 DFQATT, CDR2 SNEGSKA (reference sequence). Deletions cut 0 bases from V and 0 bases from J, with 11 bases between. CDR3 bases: TGCAGTGCTAGAGATGCCTCGGGGGACCAAGAGACCCAGTACTTC. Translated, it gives CSARDASGDQETQYF.

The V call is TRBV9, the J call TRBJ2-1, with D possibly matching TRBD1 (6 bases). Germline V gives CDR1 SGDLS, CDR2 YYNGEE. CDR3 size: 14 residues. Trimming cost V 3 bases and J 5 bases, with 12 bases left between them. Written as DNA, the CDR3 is TGTGCCAGCAGCGCGCGACAGGACCACAATGAGCAGTTCTTC. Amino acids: CASSARQDHNEQFF.